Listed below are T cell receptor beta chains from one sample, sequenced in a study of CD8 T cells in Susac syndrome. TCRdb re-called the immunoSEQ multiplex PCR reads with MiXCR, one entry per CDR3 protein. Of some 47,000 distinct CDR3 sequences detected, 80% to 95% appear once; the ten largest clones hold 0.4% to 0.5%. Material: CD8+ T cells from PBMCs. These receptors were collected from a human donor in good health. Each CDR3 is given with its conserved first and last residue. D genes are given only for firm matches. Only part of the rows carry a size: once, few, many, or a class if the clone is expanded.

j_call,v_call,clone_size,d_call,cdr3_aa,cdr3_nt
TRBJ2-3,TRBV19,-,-,CASSSGSSTDTQYF,TGTGCCAGTAGTTCGGGAAGTAGCACAGATACGCAGTATTTT
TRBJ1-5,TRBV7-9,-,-,CASSPGVNQPQHF,TGTGCCAGCAGCCCAGGGGTAAATCAGCCCCAGCATTTT
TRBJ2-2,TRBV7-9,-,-,CASSRDMNTGELFF,TGTGCCAGCAGCAGGGACATGAACACCGGGGAGCTGTTTTTT
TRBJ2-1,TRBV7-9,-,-,CASSLGPPGPNNEQFF,TGTGCCAGCAGCTTAGGTCCACCGGGGCCAAACAATGAGCAGTTCTTC
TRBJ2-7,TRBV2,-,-,CASSDRTGENEQYF,TGTGCCAGCAGTGACCGCACAGGCGAAAACGAGCAGTACTTC
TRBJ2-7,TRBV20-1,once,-,CSAREPGTEDEQYF,TGCAGTGCTAGGGAACCTGGGACTGAGGACGAGCAGTACTTC
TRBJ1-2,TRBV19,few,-,CASSPGTGYGYTF,TGTGCCAGTAGCCCAGGGACGGGGTATGGCTACACCTTC
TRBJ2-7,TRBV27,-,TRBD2,CASAPTLAGGTSYEQYF,TGTGCCAGCGCCCCAACCCTAGCGGGAGGGACGTCCTACGAGCAGTACTTC
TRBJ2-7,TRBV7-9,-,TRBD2,CASRRPTSVEQYF,TGTGCCAGCAGGAGACCGACTAGCGTGGAGCAGTACTTC
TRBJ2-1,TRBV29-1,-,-,CSVGGGVTGAYNEQFF,TGCAGCGTCGGAGGGGGGGTGACAGGGGCCTACAATGAGCAGTTCTTC
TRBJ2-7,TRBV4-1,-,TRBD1,CASSQDGDRGRYEQYF,TGCGCCAGCAGCCAAGATGGGGACAGGGGGCGGTACGAGCAGTACTTC
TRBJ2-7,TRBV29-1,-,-,CSVEEGRGTLYEQYF,TGCAGCGTTGAGGAGGGGAGGGGGACTCTCTACGAGCAGTACTTC
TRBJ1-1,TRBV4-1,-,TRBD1,CAISRGSGTGGLGTEAFF,TGCGCCATCAGCCGCGGATCCGGGACAGGGGGTCTGGGCACTGAAGCTTTCTTT
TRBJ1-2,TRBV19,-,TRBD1,CASSYITGQGSVNGYTF,TGTGCCAGTAGTTACATAACGGGACAGGGGTCCGTGAATGGCTACACCTTC
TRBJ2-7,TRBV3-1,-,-,CASSAPGAARYEQYF,TGTGCCAGCAGCGCCCCTGGGGCGGCACGCTACGAGCAGTACTTC
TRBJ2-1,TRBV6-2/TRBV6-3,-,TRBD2,CASSRTGTSVDEQFF,TGTGCCAGCAGCCGAACTGGGACTAGCGTCGATGAGCAGTTCTTC
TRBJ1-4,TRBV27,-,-,CASSLSDGLNEKLFF,TGTGCCAGCAGTTTATCCGACGGCCTAAATGAAAAACTGTTTTTT
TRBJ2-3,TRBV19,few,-,CASRGVSDTQYF,TGTGCCAGTAGGGGGGTATCAGATACGCAGTATTTT
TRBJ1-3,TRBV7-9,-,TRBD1,CASSPQGSSGNTIYF,TGTGCCAGCAGCCCACAGGGGAGCAGTGGAAACACCATATATTTT
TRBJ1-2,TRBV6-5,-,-,CASSYSGGFQNYYGYTF,TGTGCCAGCAGTTACTCCGGGGGGTTTCAAAACTACTATGGCTACACCTTC
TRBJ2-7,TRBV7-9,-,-,CASSPLQGRRRYEQYF,TGTGCCAGCAGTCCCTTGCAGGGGCGGAGGAGGTACGAGCAGTACTTC
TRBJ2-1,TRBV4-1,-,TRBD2,CASREAGGYNEQFF,TGCGCCAGCAGGGAAGCGGGAGGTTACAATGAGCAGTTCTTC
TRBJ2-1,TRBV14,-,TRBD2,CASSQGGLRGRDSEQFF,TGTGCCAGCAGCCAAGGGGGGCTTCGCGGGAGGGACAGTGAGCAGTTCTTC
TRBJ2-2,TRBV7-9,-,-,CASSLDSGELFF,TGTGCCAGCAGCTTAGATTCCGGGGAGCTGTTTTTT
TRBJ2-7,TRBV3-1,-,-,CASSQELLGYEQYF,TGTGCCAGCAGCCAAGAATTGTTGGGCTACGAGCAGTACTTC
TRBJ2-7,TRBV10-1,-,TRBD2,CASSELAGGPYEQYF,TGCGCCAGCAGTGAGTTAGCGGGAGGGCCCTACGAGCAGTACTTC
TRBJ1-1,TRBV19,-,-,CASSPLPDTEAFF,TGTGCCAGTAGTCCCCTCCCAGACACTGAAGCTTTCTTT
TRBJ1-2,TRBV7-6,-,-,CASSSGRWAGGYTF,TGTGCCAGCAGCTCGGGACGGTGGGCCGGCGGCTACACCTTC
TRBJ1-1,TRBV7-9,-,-,CASSPRGKGSTEAFF,TGTGCCAGCAGCCCTAGAGGTAAGGGGAGCACTGAAGCTTTCTTT
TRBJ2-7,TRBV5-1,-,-,CASSLEGLGYEQYF,TGCGCCAGCAGCTTGGAGGGTCTCGGGTACGAGCAGTACTTC
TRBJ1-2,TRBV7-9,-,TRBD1,CASSFRDRGNYGYTF,TGTGCCAGCAGCTTCCGGGACAGGGGGAATTATGGCTACACCTTC
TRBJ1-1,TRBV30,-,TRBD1,CAWRTGEYTEAFF,TGTGCCTGGAGAACAGGGGAGTACACTGAAGCTTTCTTT
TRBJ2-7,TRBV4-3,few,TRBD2,CASSQDKSGSYEQYF,TGCGCCAGCAGCCAAGATAAGAGCGGGAGCTACGAGCAGTACTTC
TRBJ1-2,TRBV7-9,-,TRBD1,CASSLGPGQAPYGYTF,TGTGCCAGCAGCTTAGGGCCGGGACAGGCGCCCTATGGCTACACCTTC
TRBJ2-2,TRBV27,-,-,CASSPLPDTGELFF,TGTGCCAGCAGCCCTCTACCGGACACCGGGGAGCTGTTTTTT
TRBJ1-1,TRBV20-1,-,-,CSAAREAEAFF,TGCAGTGCTGCCCGGGAAGCTGAAGCTTTCTTT
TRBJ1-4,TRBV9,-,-,CASSVGIGKRANEKLFF,TGTGCCAGCAGCGTAGGTATAGGGAAGAGAGCTAATGAAAAACTGTTTTTT
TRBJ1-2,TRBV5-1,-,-,CASSLRIRSNYGYTF,TGCGCCAGCAGCTTGAGAATCCGGAGTAACTATGGCTACACCTTC
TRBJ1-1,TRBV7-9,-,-,CASSFPNGLNTEAFF,TGTGCCAGCAGCTTCCCGAACGGGCTGAACACTGAAGCTTTCTTT
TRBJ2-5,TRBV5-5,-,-,CASSLSGLETQYF,TGTGCCAGCAGCTTGTCAGGGTTGGAGACCCAGTACTTC
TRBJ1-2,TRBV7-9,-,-,CASSGPTARGYTF,TGTGCCAGCAGCGGGCCCACTGCTCGGGGCTACACCTTC
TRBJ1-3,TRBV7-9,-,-,CASSLAPGAGNTIYF,TGTGCCAGCAGCTTAGCTCCAGGGGCTGGAAACACCATATATTTT
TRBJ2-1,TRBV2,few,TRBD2,CASRLAGGWNEQFF,TGTGCCAGCAGGCTAGCGGGAGGGTGGAATGAGCAGTTCTTC
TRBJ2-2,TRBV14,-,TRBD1,CAITSGTGRTGELFF,TGTGCCATCACATCCGGGACAGGGAGGACCGGGGAGCTGTTTTTT
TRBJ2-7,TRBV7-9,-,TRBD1,CASSFHRGEQYF,TGTGCCAGCAGCTTCCACAGGGGCGAGCAGTACTTC
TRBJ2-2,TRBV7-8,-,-,CASSLGVGANTGELFF,TGTGCCAGCAGCTTAGGGGTAGGGGCGAACACCGGGGAGCTGTTTTTT
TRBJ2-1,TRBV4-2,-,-,CASSQGLPDEQFF,TGTGCCAGCAGCCAAGGACTTCCGGATGAGCAGTTCTTC